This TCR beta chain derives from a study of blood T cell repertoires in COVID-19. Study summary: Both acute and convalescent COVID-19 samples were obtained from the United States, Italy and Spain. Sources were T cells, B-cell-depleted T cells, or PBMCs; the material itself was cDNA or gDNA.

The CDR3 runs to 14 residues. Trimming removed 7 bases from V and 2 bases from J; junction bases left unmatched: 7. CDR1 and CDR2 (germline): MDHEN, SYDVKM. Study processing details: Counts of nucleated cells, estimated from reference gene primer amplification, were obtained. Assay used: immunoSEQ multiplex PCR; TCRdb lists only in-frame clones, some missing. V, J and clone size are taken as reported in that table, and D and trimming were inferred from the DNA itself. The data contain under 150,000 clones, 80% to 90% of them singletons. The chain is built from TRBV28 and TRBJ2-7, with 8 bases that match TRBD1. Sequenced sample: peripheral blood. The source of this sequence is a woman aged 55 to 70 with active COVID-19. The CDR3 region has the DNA TGTGCCAGCACCCTAGGACAGGGCGCCTACGAGCAGTACTTC. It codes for CASTLGQGAYEQYF.